The clone carrying this TCR beta chain was seen many times. Antigen specificity is unknown. TCRdb reprocessed the RT-PCR reads with MiXCR, giving one entry per CDR3 protein. The sample lists about 160,000 distinct CDR3 sequences; about a tenth were seen once. Trimming cost V 0 bases and J 10 bases; bases outside gene matches: 15. This CDR3 spans 17 amino acids. CDR1 LNHNV and CDR2 YYDKDF come from the germline V gene (reference sequence). The sample originates from a study of response to subunit inactivated influenza vaccine. Whole-study findings and limits: Researchers suggested that each seasonal influenza vaccination recruits few new T cells.

J is TRBJ2-1 and V is TRBV15, with 7 bases that match TRBD2. The clonotype comes from a man aged 50 to 60 who received an inactivated influenza vaccine. The source was non-naive T cells sorted from PBMCs, collected about 40 days after vaccination. This chain's CDR3 is CATSRDLGAGRTWEQFF. CDR3 coding DNA: TGTGCCACCAGCAGAGATCTGGGAGCGGGACGTACATGGGAGCAGTTCTTC.